These 4 T cell receptor beta chains originate from one sample sequenced in a study of blood T cell repertoires in COVID-19. TCRdb's table, derived via immunoSEQ multiplex PCR, lists solely in-frame clones and lacks some. The sample shows some 100,000 clones, around 86% of them seen only once. Material: peripheral blood. The receptors stem from a man aged 45-65 years with acute or convalescent COVID-19.

This rearrangement joins TRBV5-5 to TRBJ1-4, with no clear D. V lost 0 bases and J lost 0, with 9 bases in between. The CDR3 has 16 amino acids. Germline values: CDR1 SGHKS, CDR2 YYEKEE (reference sequence). The CDR3, as DNA: TGTGCCAGCAGCTTGGCCCCCCCATCAACTAATGAAAAACTGTTTTTT. Protein: CASSLAPPSTNEKLFF.

This clone was detected only a few times. The chain has TRBV28 and TRBJ2-7, with TRBD2 as a possible D gene (6 bases). Between the trimmed V and J ends, which lost 3 bases and 1 base, there was a span of 10 bases. The CDR3 contains 14 residues. In germline, CDR1 is MDHEN, CDR2 SYDVKM. Written as DNA, the CDR3 is TGTGCCAGCAGTTTGGGGGGAAAATCCTACGAGCAGTACTTC. Translating gives CASSLGGKSYEQYF.

The J gene is TRBJ2-2, the V gene TRBV11-2, with TRBD2 as a possible D gene (6 bases). CDR3 length: 15 amino acids. CDR1 is SGHAT and CDR2 is FQNNGV in the germline V gene. The V and J ends lost 3 bases and 0 bases respectively, with 8 bases between them. The CDR3 reads CASSFLAANTGELFF. CDR3 bases: TGTGCCAGCAGCTTTTTAGCGGCGAACACCGGGGAGCTGTTTTTT.

This clone was recorded a few times. This sequence joins TRBV5-4 and TRBJ2-2; TRBD1 matches 11 bases. Germline CDR1 reads SGHNT; CDR2 reads YYREEE (reference sequence). The CDR3 has 15 residues. The J segment lost 6 bases and the V segment lost 5 bases, leaving 6 bases of the junction unmatched. Written as DNA, the CDR3 is TGTGCCAGCAGATCAGGACAGGGGGCCTCCGGGGAGCTGTTTTTT. Residues: CASRSGQGASGELFF.